This is a list of T cell receptor beta chains from one sample in a study of blood T cells in healthy people across ages. TCRdb reanalysed the 5' RACE reads using MiXCR and keeps one entry per CDR3 protein. The sample has about a million distinct CDR3 sequences, roughly 50% seen once. Material: blood. The receptors were sampled from a man younger than 40 in good health. Each CDR3 is given with its conserved first and last residue. Fields, in order: V gene, J gene, CDR3 protein.

V: TRBV20-1; J: TRBJ2-1; CDR3: CSARVRTGNNEQFF
V: TRBV3-1; J: TRBJ2-2; CDR3: CASSQAAGGYTGELFF
V: TRBV6-1; J: TRBJ1-4; CDR3: CASGGPRGGSTNEKLFF
V: TRBV23-1; J: TRBJ2-3; CDR3: CASSLQGNGTDTQYF
V: TRBV9; J: TRBJ2-1; CDR3: CASSVVPSGAIGNEQFF
V: TRBV24-1; J: TRBJ2-7; CDR3: CATSGGQVSYEQYF
V: TRBV12-3/TRBV12-4; J: TRBJ2-1; CDR3: CASSPGAGAFYNEQFF
V: TRBV5-1; J: TRBJ1-4; CDR3: CASSYRGSNEKLFF
V: TRBV20-1; J: TRBJ2-1; CDR3: CSARDQGRVGTYNEQFF
V: TRBV18; J: TRBJ2-7; CDR3: CASSLQGNSYEQYF
V: TRBV6-5; J: TRBJ1-2; CDR3: CASSSQGLRNGYTF
V: TRBV3-1; J: TRBJ1-2; CDR3: CVSSQGSRYGYTF
V: TRBV4-1; J: TRBJ2-6; CDR3: CASSQAGTGLSGANVLTF
V: TRBV4-2; J: TRBJ2-1; CDR3: CASSHITGAPNEQFF
V: TRBV25-1; J: TRBJ2-7; CDR3: CASSDRTGLYEQYF
V: TRBV10-3; J: TRBJ2-4; CDR3: CAISESGRGQYF
V: TRBV3-1; J: TRBJ2-1; CDR3: CASSQELPGLAQFSEQFF
V: TRBV18; J: TRBJ1-4; CDR3: CASSPSAPRGEKLFF
V: TRBV7-2; J: TRBJ2-5; CDR3: CASSLGWSRETQYF
V: TRBV20-1; J: .; CDR3: CSARDQIARDRTYEQYF
V: TRBV5-6; J: TRBJ2-7; CDR3: CASSLVWGNYEQYF
V: TRBV6-6; J: TRBJ1-2; CDR3: CASTARTMGYGYTF
V: TRBV3-1; J: TRBJ1-4; CDR3: CASSQFGRGEEKLFF
V: TRBV20-1; J: TRBJ1-1; CDR3: CSASGGRTLTEAFF
V: TRBV3-1; J: TRBJ1-5; CDR3: CASSQDAGRSQHF
V: TRBV7-9; J: TRBJ2-7; CDR3: CASSLVAGQLSYEQYF
V: TRBV6-6; J: TRBJ2-6; CDR3: CASSYSSGATGANALTF
V: TRBV6-4; J: TRBJ1-4; CDR3: CASRLRTFRGEKLFF
V: TRBV6-5; J: TRBJ1-2; CDR3: CASSYGGHGIANYGYTF
V: TRBV5-1; J: TRBJ1-2; CDR3: CASSLDGVPSNYGYTF
V: TRBV6-2/TRBV6-3; J: TRBJ2-5; CDR3: CASSYTGGISREQYF
V: TRBV3-1; J: TRBJ2-4; CDR3: CASSQVTLAKNIQYF
V: TRBV15; J: TRBJ2-5; CDR3: CATSRVSAYNEQYF
V: TRBV3-1; J: TRBJ1-5; CDR3: CASSQDRADQPQHF
V: TRBV11-1; J: TRBJ2-3; CDR3: CASSRDLAVGPDTQYF
V: TRBV7-9; J: TRBJ2-2; CDR3: CASSLRTGPAGHTGELFF
V: TRBV6-1; J: TRBJ2-3; CDR3: CASKANPTSTDTQYF
V: TRBV3-1; J: TRBJ2-3; CDR3: CASSQEKSTDTQYF
V: TRBV4-2; J: TRBJ2-1; CDR3: CASSQEGNEQFF
V: TRBV12-3/TRBV12-4; J: TRBJ2-3; CDR3: CASSLSGADTQYF
V: TRBV28; J: TRBJ2-1; CDR3: CASSLQGLSYNEQFF
V: TRBV12-3/TRBV12-4; J: TRBJ2-1; CDR3: CASSFTGLYNEQFF
V: TRBV9; J: TRBJ2-7; CDR3: CASSAGQGSVYEQYF
V: TRBV28; J: TRBJ2-3; CDR3: CASSRLAASTDTQYF
V: TRBV7-6; J: TRBJ2-1; CDR3: CASSPRGGGEFNEQFF
V: TRBV27; J: TRBJ2-7; CDR3: CASARGSGYEQYF
V: TRBV3-1; J: TRBJ1-5; CDR3: CASSHDNSNQPQHF